Each of the 10 T cell receptor beta chains below was sequenced from the same sample in a study of regulatory T cells in long-lasting Graves disease (dated by TCRdb to the early 2020s). The label giving this sample's time point can be read as: newly diagnosed GD, antithyroid drugs for less than 3 months. RNA was extracted from PBMCs in TRIzol for both TCR sequencing and RNA sequencing. Library creation used multiplex PCR. The sequencer listed for this sample is Illumina HiSeq 4000. CDR3 regions were amplified by Arm-PCR with iRepertoire HTBI primers to construct TCR beta libraries. The raw public data were reprocessed by TCRdb itself: fastp quality trimming at Q25, MiXCR clonotype calling, in-frame beta chains only. Entries that share a CDR3 protein sequence are merged under the most common genes and DNA. This sample holds 400,000 to 500,000 distinct CDR3 sequences; roughly 15% were observed only once. Of the sample, 17% falls within the top ten clones.

The same sample was also used in a study of T cells in Graves' hyperthyroidism and ophthalmopathy.

Sequenced material: peripheral blood mononuclear cells (PBMCs), taken at new diagnosis, from a patient treated with antithyroid drugs. The source is a woman between 45 and 60 years old with Graves disease. Donor details come from another sample of the same person, matched by shared clones.

Notes on this clonotype: This clone may be a read error of a much larger clone one base away. The chain joins TRBV11-2 to TRBJ2-4; a weak D match, TRBD1 (6 bases). Looked up from germline, CDR1 is SGHAT and CDR2 is FQNNGV. The CDR3 has 13 residues. CDR3 in amino acids: CARSRQETNIQYF. CDR3 sequence (DNA): TGTGCCCGCAGCCGACAGGAGACAAACATTCAGTACTTC. The whole variable domain, remainder taken from reference TRBV11-2 and TRBJ2-4, is EAGVAQSPRYKIIEKRQSVAFWCNPISGHATLYWYQQILGQGPKLLIQFQNNGVVDDSQLPKDRFSAERLKGVDSTLKIQPAKLEDSAVYLCARSRQETNIQYFGAGTRLSVL.

This clonotype was picked up many times. CDR3 nucleotides: TGTGCCAGCAGCCAAGGTCTAGCGGGAGCCATTAGCACAGATACGCAGTATTTT. Its translation: CASSQGLAGAISTDTQYF. The chain has TRBV3-1 and TRBJ2-3; 10 nucleotides align to TRBD2. The CDR3 loop spans 18 amino acids. V gave up 1 base and J gave up 0 bases; unmatched junction bases: 7. Germline CDR1 reads LGHDT; CDR2 reads YNNKEL (reference sequence).

This clonotype occurred a few times. This rearrangement joins TRBV28 to TRBJ2-2; TRBD2 agrees at 9 bases. Germline values: CDR1 MDHEN, CDR2 SYDVKM. The CDR3 extends over 14 amino acids. The junction had 5 bases not matched to a gene; V was cut back by 10 bases and J by 2 bases. CDR3 coding DNA: TGTGCCACCCTTGGGACTAGCAACACCGGGGAGCTGTTTTTT. It translates to CATLGTSNTGELFF.

Comment on this clonotype: The junction shows a germline mismatch at one end, possibly a read error. The gene calls are TRBV27 and TRBJ1-1, with a weak D call TRBD1 (6 bases). This CDR3 is built from 13 residues. From germline, CDR1 is MNHEY and CDR2 SMNVEV (reference sequence). CDR3 sequence reads: CASSLGGNTEALF. CDR3 sequence (DNA): TGTGCCAGCAGTCTAGGGGGGAACACTGAAGCTCTCTTT.

This clonotype was seen ten or more times. This chain links TRBV7-8 with TRBJ2-1; D remains unclear. V was clipped by 0 bases and J by 8 bases, with 20 bases between them. Germline CDR1 SGHVS, CDR2 FQNEAQ. The CDR3 runs 17 residues. The CDR3 reads CASSLAKQSSRSYEQFF. DNA of the CDR3: TGTGCCAGCAGCTTAGCGAAGCAGTCTAGTCGGTCGTATGAGCAGTTCTTC.

Regarding this clonotype: Given a much more abundant clone one base away, this may be a read error. The CDR3 protein is CASRGRGAEKLFF. CDR3 sequence (DNA): TGCGCCAGCAGAGGACGGGGGGCGGAAAAACTGTTTTTT. The V and J genes are TRBV5-1 and TRBJ1-4, with a tentative D call TRBD1 (6 bases). Germline V gene sequence: CDR1 SGHRS, CDR2 YFSETQ. This CDR3 is built from 13 residues. Trimming took off 5 bases at V and 8 bases at J, with 13 bases between the two ends.

This clonotype was seen repeatedly, ten times or more. The genes are TRBV4-1 and TRBJ2-1; 12 positions match TRBD2. The V gene end was trimmed by 1 base and the J gene end by 9 bases; junction bases not matched to a gene: 4. CDR1 is MGHRA and CDR2 is YSYEKL in the germline V gene. This CDR3 region has 15 residues. This chain's CDR3 is CASSQASGRAREQFF. CDR3 nucleotide sequence: TGCGCCAGCAGCCAAGCTAGCGGGAGGGCTCGTGAGCAGTTCTTC.

About this clonotype itself: A much larger clone differs from this one at a single base, so this may be a read error. CDR3 amino acids: CSTVWDTRYF. The CDR3 coding sequence is TGCAGTACCGTCTGGGATACGCGGTATTTT. The V call is TRBV20-1, the J call TRBJ2-3, with D uncertain. Germline V lookup: CDR1 DFQATT, CDR2 SNEGSKA (reference sequence). The CDR3 runs 10 residues.

The V and J genes are TRBV11-2 and TRBJ2-7, with no clear D. Trimming took 2 bases from V and 3 from J, leaving 8 bases between them. This CDR3 is 13 amino acids long. CDR1 SGHAT and CDR2 FQNNGV come from the germline V gene. Here the CDR3 DNA reads TGTGCCAGCAGCTTATGGAGTAACTACGAGCAGTACTTC. This codes for CASSLWSNYEQYF.

This clonotype was observed many times. The chain recombines TRBV20-1 with TRBJ2-3, with 16 bases identical to TRBD2. The V segment lost 3 bases and the J segment 0 bases; nucleotides outside the gene matches: 9. Per germline, CDR1 DFQATT and CDR2 SNEGSKA (reference sequence). The CDR3 runs 19 residues. CDR3 sequence reads: CSASPDGTSGRASTDTQYF. CDR3 DNA sequence: TGCAGTGCTAGCCCAGACGGGACTAGCGGGAGGGCCAGCACAGATACGCAGTATTTT.